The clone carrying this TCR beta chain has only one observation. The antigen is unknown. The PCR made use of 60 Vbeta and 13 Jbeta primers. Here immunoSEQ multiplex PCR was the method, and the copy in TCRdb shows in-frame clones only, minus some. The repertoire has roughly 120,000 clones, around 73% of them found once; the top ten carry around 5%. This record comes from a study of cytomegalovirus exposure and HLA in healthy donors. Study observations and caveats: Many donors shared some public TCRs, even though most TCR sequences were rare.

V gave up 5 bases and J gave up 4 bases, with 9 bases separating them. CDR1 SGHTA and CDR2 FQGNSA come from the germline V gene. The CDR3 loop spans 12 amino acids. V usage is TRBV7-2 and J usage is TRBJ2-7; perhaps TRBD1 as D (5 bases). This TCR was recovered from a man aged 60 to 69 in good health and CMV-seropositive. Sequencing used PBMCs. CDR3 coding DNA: TGTGCCAGCAGCCAGGGTAAATACGAGCAGTACTTC. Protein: CASSQGKYEQYF.